Below are 9 T cell receptor beta chains sequenced from a single sample in a study of tumor-infiltrating lymphocytes in primary liver carcinoma. Extraction also yielded germline DNA, while blood RNA was obtained from unsorted whole blood. Starting from approximately 0.45 ug of total RNA, TCR beta cDNA was produced with a primer in the constant region. Slightly modified ARM-PCR served as the procedure for the TCR beta libraries. These libraries came from three rounds of nested multiplex PCR. The two initial PCR rounds, roughly 10 cycles each, used TRBV1-TRBV30 forward and C-beta reverse primers. In TCRdb, the multiplex PCR reads were re-called with MiXCR into one record per CDR3 protein. The sample comprises some 190,000 distinct CDR3 sequences, over 50% of which are singletons, and approximately 67% rests with the top ten. The sequenced sample consisted of peripheral blood. The receptors come from a man aged 40-49 years with primary liver carcinoma and hepatitis B virus infection.

The CDR3 here is CASGPPDRETRKLFF. The CDR3 DNA is TGTGCCAGCGGCCCTCCGGACAGGGAGACAAGAAAACTGTTTTTT. V and J are TRBV4-2 and TRBJ1-4; TRBD1 matches at 8 bases. The CDR3 has 15 amino acids. V lost 8 bases and J lost 10; bases outside the gene matches: 15. Per the germline V gene, CDR1 is LGHNA and CDR2 is YNFKEQ.

As regards this clonotype: Germline and junction disagree at one end, which may indicate a read error. This chain joins TRBV6-6 and TRBJ2-1, with D perhaps TRBD2 (6 bases). Germline lookup yields CDR1 MNHNY and CDR2 SVGAGI (reference sequence). The CDR3 sequence is 13 residues long. In DNA, the CDR3 is TGTGCCAGCTCCAGGGAGGACTACATTGAGCAGTTCTTC. Its translation: CASSREDYIEQFF.

The chain recombines TRBV29-1 with TRBJ2-1, with 10 bases matching TRBD2. The CDR3 has 15 amino acids. Trimming cost V 7 bases and J 7 bases; bases outside gene matches: 13. In germline, CDR1 is SQVTM, CDR2 ANQGSEA. The CDR3 DNA reads TGCAGCGGACGACTAGCGGGTCGGGTGGGGAATGAGCAGTTCTTC. Translating it yields CSGRLAGRVGNEQFF.

Concerning this clonotype: This may come from a read error, since a much larger clone is one base off. The genes are TRBV29-1 and TRBJ2-1, with 11 bases lining up with TRBD2. The CDR3 contains 14 residues. Germline CDR1 reads SQVTM; CDR2 reads ANQGSEA. CDR3 coding DNA: TGCAGAGTTTCCTCCGGGACTAGCGGCAATGAGCAGTTCTTC. Translating it yields CRVSSGTSGNEQFF.

The rearrangement joins TRBV29-1 to TRBJ1-1; D ambiguous. CDR1 is SQVTM and CDR2 is ANQGSEA in the germline V gene. The CDR3 sequence is 13 residues long. V was pared by 6 bases and J by 3 bases, with 14 bases between. CDR3 coding DNA: TGCAGCGTACTGGGATATCCCGACACTGAAGCTTTCTTT. It translates to CSVLGYPDTEAFF.

V gene TRBV12-3 or TRBV12-4 combines with J gene TRBJ2-5, with 8 bases matching TRBD1. J gave up 7 bases and V 4 bases, and 5 bases lay outside the gene matches. The CDR3 totals 13 residues. The CDR3 spells CASSSPGGGTQYF. In DNA, the CDR3 is TGTGCCAGCAGTTCTCCAGGGGGCGGGACCCAGTACTTC.

J is TRBJ2-3 and V is TRBV29-1, with 7 positions matching TRBD1. CDR3 size: 13 residues. Germline values: CDR1 SQVTM, CDR2 ANQGSEA. CDR3 in DNA: TGCATCGTCCGACAGGGAGACTCAGATACGCAGTATTTT. It yields the protein CIVRQGDSDTQYF.

The chain employs TRBV28 and TRBJ1-4; D ambiguous. This CDR3 is built from 15 residues. V lost 6 bases to trimming and J lost 6 bases, with 17 bases between them. The germline CDR1 and CDR2 sequences are MDHEN and SYDVKM. This CDR3 is CASRTGSRVYEKLFF. CDR3 sequence (DNA): TGTGCCAGCAGAACGGGGTCGAGGGTGTATGAAAAACTGTTTTTT.

With regard to this clonotype: Germline is not matched at one junction end, which may reflect a read error. The chain carries TRBV29-1 and TRBJ2-1, with 7 bases fitting TRBD2. The CDR3 has 16 residues. Germline V gene sequence: CDR1 SQVTM, CDR2 ANQGSEA. The CDR3 nucleotides are TGCAGCGTTGAAGATAGGGAGGGACTGCCCTATAATGAGCAGTTCTTC. Protein: CSVEDREGLPYNEQFF.